This is a list of T cell receptor beta chains from one sample in a study of T-cell memory formation after mild COVID-19. TCRdb reprocessed the 5' RACE reads with MiXCR, giving one entry per CDR3 protein. The repertoire holds roughly 310,000 distinct CDR3 sequences, with roughly 15% as singletons. Specimen: PBMCs or a T cell subset sorted from them (not recorded which). The receptors derive from a young man who had mild COVID-19 (a few samples of this study predate the infection). Cell type and time point are not known. Both conserved end residues are trimmed from each CDR3. Each record gives: V gene, CDR3 length, clone size, J gene, CDR3 protein. Only some rows state a clone size, as once, few, many or a class for expanded clones.

>TRBV6-2/TRBV6-3|13|many|TRBJ2-5
ASSDLRQMQETQY
>TRBV4-2|12|many|TRBJ2-2
ASSVSANTGELF
>TRBV24-1|12|few|TRBJ1-5
ATSDATVPQPQH
>TRBV6-5|11|.|TRBJ1-2
ASSPRRDYGYT
>TRBV5-1|13|.|TRBJ2-3
ASSSSGEGADTQY
>TRBV5-1|15|.|TRBJ2-5
ASSPIKVAGDSMTQY
>TRBV7-2|14|.|TRBJ2-3
ASSLVWGAFTDTQY
>TRBV28|13|.|TRBJ2-1
ASSLPPGDYNEQF
>TRBV5-1|8|many|TRBJ2-7
ASTIEGQY
>TRBV5-1|13|few|TRBJ2-2
ASSLGQTNTGELF
>TRBV5-1|11|many|TRBJ1-2
ASSSQGDYGYT
>TRBV7-2|14|.|TRBJ2-3
ASSLRGPGRTDTQY
>TRBV7-2|13|.|TRBJ1-1
ASSLARQRYTEAF
>TRBV6-5|13|.|TRBJ2-2
ASSYGRQGTGELF
>TRBV11-2|14|few|TRBJ2-3
ASSFSGGISTDTQY
>TRBV20-1|12|few|TRBJ2-1
SAPSLGFYNEQF
>TRBV12-3/TRBV12-4|11|few|TRBJ2-3
ASSLRVGDTQY
>TRBV7-2|12|many|TRBJ2-7
ASSPRDYKYEQY
>TRBV11-3|11|few|TRBJ2-2
ASSLVPSGELF
>TRBV5-1|13|.|TRBJ1-1
ASSLEGLGGTEAF
>TRBV10-1|12|few|TRBJ2-7
AGEGGTISYEQY
>TRBV6-5|14|.|TRBJ1-1
ASSYSKAYWNTEAF
>TRBV5-4|13|.|TRBJ2-1
ASSFPSGLNNEQF